The 8 T cell receptor beta chains below all came from one sample that was sequenced in a study of cytomegalovirus exposure and HLA in healthy donors. It was with 60 Vbeta and 13 Jbeta primers that the PCR ran. Repertoires were generated with immunoSEQ multiplex PCR, while TCRdb's copy carries only in-frame clones and drops some. The sample consists of 110,000 to 150,000 clones, almost 80% of them appearing once. The sequenced material came from PBMCs. All receptors derive from a woman aged 25 to 39 in good health and CMV-seronegative.

This sequence joins TRBV27 and TRBJ2-3; TRBD2 agrees at 7 bases. Trimming cost V 8 bases and J 1 base; bases outside gene matches: 9. CDR3 length: 15 amino acids. Per the germline V gene, CDR1 is MNHEY and CDR2 is SMNVEV (reference sequence). This chain's CDR3 is CASFPGRGGTDTQYF. The CDR3 region has the DNA TGTGCCAGCTTTCCGGGTCGGGGGGGCACAGATACGCAGTATTTT.

The CDR3 reads CASLGTLGSGANVLTF. CDR3 coding DNA: TGTGCCAGCCTGGGGACATTGGGCTCTGGGGCCAACGTCCTGACTTTC. V usage is TRBV27 and J usage is TRBJ2-6; weak D call: TRBD1 (6 bases). The CDR3 consists of 16 residues. Germline values: CDR1 MNHEY, CDR2 SMNVEV (reference sequence). V was clipped by 8 bases and J by 0 bases, with 14 bases between them.

The chain recombines TRBV5-1 with TRBJ2-2, with 11 bases aligning to TRBD1. The CDR3 is made up of 14 amino acids. V gave up 4 bases and J gave up 6 bases; unmatched junction bases: 2. Germline loops: CDR1 SGHRS, CDR2 YFSETQ. The CDR3 nucleotides are TGCGCCAGCAGCGAGGGACAGGGGGCCGGGGAGCTGTTTTTT. It translates to CASSEGQGAGELFF.

The chain joins TRBV4-3 to TRBJ1-1, with TRBD1 as a possible D gene (6 bases). The V and J ends lost 1 base and 8 bases respectively, with 11 bases between them. The CDR3 totals 13 residues. Germline loops: CDR1 LGHNA, CDR2 YSLEER. The CDR3 is CASSQVRTDEAFF. CDR3 coding DNA: TGCGCCAGCAGCCAAGTAAGGACAGACGAAGCTTTCTTT.

The CDR3 reads CASSPSGGVGQPQHF. Written as DNA, the CDR3 is TGTGCCAGCAGCCCCAGCGGTGGGGTAGGTCAGCCCCAGCATTTT. The rearrangement joins TRBV11-2 to TRBJ1-5; D is ambiguous. This CDR3 region has 15 residues. Between the trimmed V and J ends, which lost 5 bases and 6 bases, there was a span of 17 bases. Germline V lookup: CDR1 SGHAT, CDR2 FQNNGV.

The rearrangement joins TRBV7-3 to TRBJ2-2; 7 bases match TRBD2. There are 13 residues in the CDR3. Germline V lookup: CDR1 SGHTA, CDR2 FQGTGA. Germline trimming cut 5 bases from V and 7 bases from J; bases unmatched to any gene: 4. The CDR3 spells CASSPPGGGELFF. The CDR3 nucleotides read TGTGCCAGCAGCCCTCCGGGGGGCGGGGAGCTGTTTTTT. The complete variable domain, with remaining parts taken from reference TRBV7-3 and TRBJ2-2, reads GAGVSQTPSNKVTEKGKYVELRCDPISGHTALYWYRQSLGQGPEFLIYFQGTGAADDSGLPNDRFFAVRPEGSVSTLKIQRTERGDSAVYLCASSPPGGGELFFGEGSRLTVL.

The chain carries TRBV6-5 and TRBJ1-5, with no clear D. Looked up from germline, CDR1 is MNHEY and CDR2 is SVGAGI. Trimming removed 2 bases at V and 6 bases at J, with 11 bases between. The CDR3 loop spans 14 amino acids. The CDR3 region is CASSYGQKAQPQHF. CDR3 nucleotides: TGTGCCAGCAGTTACGGGCAGAAGGCTCAGCCCCAGCATTTT.

V usage is TRBV6-1 and J usage is TRBJ1-2; maybe TRBD1 (6 bases). V lost 1 base and J lost 2, with 8 bases in between. CDR3 length: 14 residues. The germline V gene has CDR1 MNHNS and CDR2 SASEGT. DNA for the CDR3: TGTGCCAGCAGTGAAGACAGGGCGAACTATGGCTACACCTTC. The encoded protein is CASSEDRANYGYTF.